Below, one TCR beta chain is given with its context. Its specificity is not known. This sample was taken from a study of T cell responses to AZD1222 COVID-19 vaccine. Trimming took off 6 bases at V and 9 bases at J, with 18 bases between the two ends. The CDR3 is made up of 14 amino acids. The germline CDR1 and CDR2 sequences are MRHNA and SNTAGT. The protocol was immunoSEQ multiplex PCR, while the TCRdb copy is restricted to in-frame clones and leaves out a portion. The sample contains roughly 100,000 clones, 87% of which appear only once. The study, taken as a whole, reports: Mapped onto spike, vaccine-associated CD4 TCRs spanned it and were dominant at 160-218 and 743-854.

This specimen was peripheral blood, taken 28 days after the second AZD1222 dose. The J gene is TRBJ2-1, the V gene TRBV6-4; possibly TRBD1 for D (6 bases). This TCR was recovered from an adult who received the AZD1222 COVID-19 vaccine. In nucleotides, the CDR3 is TGTGCCAGCAGCCGGGACATCCAAGGGGGTGAGCAGTTCTTC. The encoded protein is CASSRDIQGGEQFF.